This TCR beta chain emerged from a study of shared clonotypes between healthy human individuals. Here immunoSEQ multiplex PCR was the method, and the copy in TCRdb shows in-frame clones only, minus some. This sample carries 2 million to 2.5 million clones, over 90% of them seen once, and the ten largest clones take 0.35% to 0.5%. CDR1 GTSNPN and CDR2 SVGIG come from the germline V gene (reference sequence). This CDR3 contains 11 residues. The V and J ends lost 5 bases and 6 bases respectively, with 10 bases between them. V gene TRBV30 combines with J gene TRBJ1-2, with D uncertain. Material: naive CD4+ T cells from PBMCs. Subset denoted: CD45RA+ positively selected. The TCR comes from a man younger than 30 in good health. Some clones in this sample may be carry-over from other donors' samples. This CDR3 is CAWGRGDGYTF. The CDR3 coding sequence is TGTGCCTGGGGGCGAGGAGATGGCTACACCTTC.